Described below is a single TCR beta chain sequence and its context. Its target is unknown. PCR amplification relied on 60 Vbeta primers (plus 13 Jbeta primers). Profiled with immunoSEQ multiplex PCR; TCRdb holds only in-frame clones, not every one. The sample records some 190,000 clones, 74% being singletons. This specimen belongs to a study of cytomegalovirus exposure and HLA in healthy donors. Study-level findings and limits: HLA alleles showed associations with about 17,000 TCR beta sequences in a later analysis, at a 0.05 false discovery rate.

Germline assignment: CDR1 MNHNS and CDR2 SASEGT. This CDR3 is 13 amino acids long. J was trimmed by 4 bases and V by 6 bases; bases with no gene match: 3. The TCR sequence derives from a woman in her twenties or thirties in good health and CMV-seropositive. Sequencing used PBMCs. The J gene is TRBJ2-7, the V gene TRBV6-1, with 10 bases fitting TRBD1. The DNA of the CDR3 is TGTGCCAGCAGGACAGGGGGCTCGTACGAGCAGTACTTC. Translating it yields CASRTGGSYEQYF.